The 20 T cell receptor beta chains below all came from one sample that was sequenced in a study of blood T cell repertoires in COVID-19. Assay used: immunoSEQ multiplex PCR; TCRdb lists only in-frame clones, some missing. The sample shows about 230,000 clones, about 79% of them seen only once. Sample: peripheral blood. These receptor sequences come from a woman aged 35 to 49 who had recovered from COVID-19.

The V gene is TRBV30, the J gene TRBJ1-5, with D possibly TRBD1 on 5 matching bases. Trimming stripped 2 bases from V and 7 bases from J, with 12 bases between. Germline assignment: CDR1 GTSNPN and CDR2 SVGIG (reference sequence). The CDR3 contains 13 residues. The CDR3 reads CAWSPGGFQPQHF. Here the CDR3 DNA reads TGTGCCTGGAGTCCCGGGGGATTCCAGCCCCAGCATTTT.

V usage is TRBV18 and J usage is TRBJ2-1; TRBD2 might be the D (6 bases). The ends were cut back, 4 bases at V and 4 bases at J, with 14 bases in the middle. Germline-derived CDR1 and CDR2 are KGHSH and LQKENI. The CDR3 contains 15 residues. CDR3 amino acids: CASSQGWEEYNEQFF. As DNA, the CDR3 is TGTGCCAGCTCACAGGGATGGGAGGAATACAATGAGCAGTTCTTC.

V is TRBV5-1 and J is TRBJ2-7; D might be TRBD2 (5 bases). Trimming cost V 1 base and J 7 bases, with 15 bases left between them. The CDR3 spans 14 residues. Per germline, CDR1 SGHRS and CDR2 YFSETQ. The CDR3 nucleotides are TGCGCCAGCAGCTTGTGGGAGCACGGTAGTGAGCAGTACTTC. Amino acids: CASSLWEHGSEQYF.

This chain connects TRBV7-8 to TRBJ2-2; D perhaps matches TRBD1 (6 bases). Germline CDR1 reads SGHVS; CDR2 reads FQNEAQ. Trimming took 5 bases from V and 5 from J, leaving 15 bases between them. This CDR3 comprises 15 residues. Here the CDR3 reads CASSRGQSRTGELFF. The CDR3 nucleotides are TGTGCCAGCAGCCGAGGACAGTCGCGAACCGGGGAGCTGTTTTTT. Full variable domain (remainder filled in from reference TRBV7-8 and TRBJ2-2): GAGVSQSPRYKVAKRGQDVALRCDPISGHVSLFWYQQALGQGPEFLTYFQNEAQLDKSGLPSDRFFAERPEGSVSTLKIQRTQQEDSAVYLCASSRGQSRTGELFFGEGSRLTVL.

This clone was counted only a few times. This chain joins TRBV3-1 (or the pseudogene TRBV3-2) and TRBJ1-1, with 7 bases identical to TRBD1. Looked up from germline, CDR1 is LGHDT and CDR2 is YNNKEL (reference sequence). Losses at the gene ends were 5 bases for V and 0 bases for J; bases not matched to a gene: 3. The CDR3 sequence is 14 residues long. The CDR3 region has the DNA TGTGCCAGCAGCTCCGGGACAGTGAACACTGAAGCTTTCTTT. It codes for CASSSGTVNTEAFF.

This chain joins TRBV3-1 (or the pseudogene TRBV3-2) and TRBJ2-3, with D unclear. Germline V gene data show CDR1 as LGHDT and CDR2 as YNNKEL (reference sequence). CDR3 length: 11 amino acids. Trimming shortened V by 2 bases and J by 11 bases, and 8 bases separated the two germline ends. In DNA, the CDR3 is TGTGCCAGCAGCCAAAGTAGGAGGCAGTATTTT. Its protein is CASSQSRRQYF.

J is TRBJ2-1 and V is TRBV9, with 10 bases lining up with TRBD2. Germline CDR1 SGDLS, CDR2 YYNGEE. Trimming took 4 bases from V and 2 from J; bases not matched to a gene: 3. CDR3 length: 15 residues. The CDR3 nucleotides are TGTGCCAGCAGCTCAAGCGGGGGGGCCTACAATGAGCAGTTCTTC. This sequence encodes CASSSSGGAYNEQFF.

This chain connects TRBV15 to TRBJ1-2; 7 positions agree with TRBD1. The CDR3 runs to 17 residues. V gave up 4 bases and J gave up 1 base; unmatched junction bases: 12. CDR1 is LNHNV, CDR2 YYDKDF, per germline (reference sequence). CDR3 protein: CATSKAEGTDVNYGYTF. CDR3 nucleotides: TGTGCCACCAGCAAAGCGGAGGGGACAGATGTTAACTATGGCTACACCTTC.

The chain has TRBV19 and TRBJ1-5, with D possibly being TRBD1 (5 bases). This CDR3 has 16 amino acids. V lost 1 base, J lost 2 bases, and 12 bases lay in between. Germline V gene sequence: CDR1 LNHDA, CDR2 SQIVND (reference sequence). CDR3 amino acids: CASSIGLGGGNQPQHF. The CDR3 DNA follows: TGTGCCAGTAGTATAGGGCTGGGAGGGGGCAATCAGCCCCAGCATTTT.

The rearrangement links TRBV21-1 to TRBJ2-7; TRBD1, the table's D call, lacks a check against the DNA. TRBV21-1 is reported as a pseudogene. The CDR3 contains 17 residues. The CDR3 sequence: CASSNPEPGQGAYEQYF. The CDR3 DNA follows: TGTGCCAGCAGCAACCCGGAACCGGGACAGGGGGCCTACGAGCAGTACTTC.

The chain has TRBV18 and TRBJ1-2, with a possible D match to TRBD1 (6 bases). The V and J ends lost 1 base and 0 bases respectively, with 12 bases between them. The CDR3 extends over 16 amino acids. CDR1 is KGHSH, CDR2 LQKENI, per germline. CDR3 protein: CASSPQGGSTNYGYTF. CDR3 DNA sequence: TGTGCCAGCTCACCACAGGGGGGGTCAACTAACTATGGCTACACCTTC.

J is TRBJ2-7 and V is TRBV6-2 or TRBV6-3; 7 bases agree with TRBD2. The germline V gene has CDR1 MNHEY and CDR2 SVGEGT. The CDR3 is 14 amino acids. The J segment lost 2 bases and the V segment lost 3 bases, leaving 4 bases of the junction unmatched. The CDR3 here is CASSYGGTTYEQYF. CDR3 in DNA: TGTGCCAGCAGTTATGGGGGGACTACCTACGAGCAGTACTTC.

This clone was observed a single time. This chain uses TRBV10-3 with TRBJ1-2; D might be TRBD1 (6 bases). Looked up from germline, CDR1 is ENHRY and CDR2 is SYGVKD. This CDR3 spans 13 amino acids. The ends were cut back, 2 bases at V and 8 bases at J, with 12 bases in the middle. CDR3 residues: CAISELGQRGYTF. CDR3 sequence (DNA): TGTGCCATCAGTGAGCTTGGACAGCGGGGCTACACCTTC.

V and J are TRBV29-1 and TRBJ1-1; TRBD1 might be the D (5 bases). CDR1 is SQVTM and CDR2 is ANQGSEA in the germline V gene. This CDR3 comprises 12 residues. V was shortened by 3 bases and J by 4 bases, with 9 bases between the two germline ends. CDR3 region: CSVDGQGTEAFF. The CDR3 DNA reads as TGCAGCGTTGATGGGCAGGGCACTGAAGCTTTCTTT.

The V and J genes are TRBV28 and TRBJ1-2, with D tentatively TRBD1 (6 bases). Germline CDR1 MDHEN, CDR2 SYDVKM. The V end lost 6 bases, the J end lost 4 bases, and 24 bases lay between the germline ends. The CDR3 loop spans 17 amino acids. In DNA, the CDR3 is TGTGCCAGCAGATATTCCGGGACAAGGGCTTTGTTCTATGGCTACACCTTC. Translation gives CASRYSGTRALFYGYTF.

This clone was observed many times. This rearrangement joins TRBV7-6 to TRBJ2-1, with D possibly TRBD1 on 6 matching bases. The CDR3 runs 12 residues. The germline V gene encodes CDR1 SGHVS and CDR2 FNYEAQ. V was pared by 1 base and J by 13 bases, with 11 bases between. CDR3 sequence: CASSLGTGGQFF. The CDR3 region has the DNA TGTGCCAGCAGCTTAGGGACTGGGGGCCAGTTCTTC. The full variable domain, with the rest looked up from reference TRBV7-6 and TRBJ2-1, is GAGVSQSPRYKVTKRGQDVALRCDPISGHVSLYWYRQALGQGPEFLTYFNYEAQQDKSGLPNDRFSAERPEGSISTLTIQRTEQRDSAMYRCASSLGTGGQFFGPGTRLTVL.

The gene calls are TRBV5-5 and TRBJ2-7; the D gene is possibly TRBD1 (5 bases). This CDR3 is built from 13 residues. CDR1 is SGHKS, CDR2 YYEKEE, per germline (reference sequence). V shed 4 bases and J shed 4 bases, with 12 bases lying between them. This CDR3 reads CASSGAGLYEQYF. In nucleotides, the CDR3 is TGTGCCAGCAGCGGGGCAGGTCTGTACGAGCAGTACTTC.

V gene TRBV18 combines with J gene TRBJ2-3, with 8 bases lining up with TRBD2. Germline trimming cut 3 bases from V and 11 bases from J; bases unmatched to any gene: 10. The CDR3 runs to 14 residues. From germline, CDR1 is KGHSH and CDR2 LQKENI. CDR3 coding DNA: TGTGCCAGCTCACCGAGCGGGGGCCCGGTAGGGCAGTATTTT. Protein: CASSPSGGPVGQYF.

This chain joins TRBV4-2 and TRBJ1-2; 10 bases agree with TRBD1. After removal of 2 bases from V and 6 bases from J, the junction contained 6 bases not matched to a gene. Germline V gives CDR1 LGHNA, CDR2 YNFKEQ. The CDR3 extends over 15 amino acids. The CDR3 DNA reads TGTGCCAGCAGCCAACAAGAGACAGGGGGCCATGGCTACACCTTC. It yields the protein CASSQQETGGHGYTF.

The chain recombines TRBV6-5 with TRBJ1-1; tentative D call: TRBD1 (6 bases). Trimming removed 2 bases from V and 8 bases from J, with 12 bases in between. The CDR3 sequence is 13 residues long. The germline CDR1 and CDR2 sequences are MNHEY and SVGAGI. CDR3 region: CASSYQGQTEAFF. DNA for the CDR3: TGTGCCAGCAGTTACCAAGGACAGACCGAAGCTTTCTTT.